This TCR beta chain appears in the sequencing data of a study of blood T cell repertoires in COVID-19. At the level of the study: Donors in the United States, Italy and Spain gave samples during acute or convalescent COVID-19. PBMCs, B-cell-depleted T cells, or T cells provided the cDNA or gDNA that made up the material.

The CDR3 totals 14 residues. The germline CDR1 and CDR2 sequences are SGHNT and YYREEE (reference sequence). V was trimmed by 1 base and J by 7 bases, leaving 14 bases between them. The authors' processing: Counts of nucleated cells, estimated from reference gene primer amplification, were obtained. The protocol was immunoSEQ multiplex PCR, while the TCRdb copy is restricted to in-frame clones and leaves out a portion. That table gives V, J and clone size, and the DNA gave D and trimming. The sample includes about 64,000 clones, just over 85% of them seen just once. This TCR came from a man between 35 and 55 years old with acute or convalescent COVID-19. The material sequenced was peripheral blood. This chain uses TRBV5-4 with TRBJ1-2, with D possibly being TRBD1 (5 bases). This CDR3 reads CASSLSTGIRGYTF. CDR3 DNA: TGTGCCAGCAGCTTGAGCACAGGTATTCGTGGCTACACCTTC.